This TCR beta chain was obtained from a study of T cell repertoires in cytomegalovirus infection. Germline V lookup: CDR1 MGHRA, CDR2 YSYEKL. This CDR3 comprises 14 residues. On this clonotype: Mismatch with germline at one junction end may stem from a read error.

TCRdb re-called the reads with MiXCR, one entry per CDR3 protein. The sample holds 97,000 or so distinct CDR3 sequences; approximately 15% are singletons and the top ten take 8%. The chain uses TRBV4-1 and TRBJ1-4; D possibly corresponds to TRBD1 (6 bases). Sequencing used PBMCs. The sequence was obtained from a human donor in good health (CMV status not recorded). Some clones in this sample may be carry-over from other donors' samples. This CDR3 reads CASSQGRWTAGLCF. The CDR3 bases are TGCGCCAGCAGCCAAGGGCGGTGGACAGCCGGCCTGTGTTTT.